Shown below are 10 T cell receptor beta chains from a single sample sequenced in a study of CD8 T cells in Susac syndrome. The authors reverse transcribed roughly 0.5 to 1 ug RNA with random hexamers. TCRdb reprocessed the immunoSEQ multiplex PCR reads via MiXCR and lists one record per CDR3 protein. In the table there are 130,000 to 150,000 distinct CDR3 sequences, nearly 95% of which are singletons. Source material: CD8+ T cells from PBMCs. The source is a human donor in good health.

The V call is TRBV5-1, the J call TRBJ1-2; 7 positions agree with TRBD1. Losses at the gene ends were 0 bases for V and 8 bases for J; bases not matched to a gene: 7. The V gene's germline CDR1 is SGHRS and CDR2 YFSETQ. The CDR3 loop spans 14 amino acids. The CDR3 coding sequence is TGCGCCAGCAGCTTGGAGGGGGCAGCAAGCGGCTACACCTTC. Protein sequence: CASSLEGAASGYTF. Together with reference TRBV5-1 and TRBJ1-2, the CDR3 gives the full variable domain: KAGVTQTPRYLIKTRGQQVTLSCSPISGHRSVSWYQQTPGQGLQFLFEYFSETQRNKGNFPGRFSGRQFSNSRSEMNVSTLELGDSALYLCASSLEGAASGYTFGSGTRLTVV.

V is TRBV6-2 or TRBV6-3 and J is TRBJ2-7; D uncertain. Germline loops: CDR1 MNHEY, CDR2 SVGEGT. Trimming pared 6 bases from V and 7 bases from J, leaving 13 bases between. The CDR3 spans 12 residues. CDR3 residues: CASSFPDVEQYF. The DNA of the CDR3 is TGTGCCAGCAGCTTTCCCGATGTAGAGCAGTACTTC.

This chain joins TRBV2 and TRBJ2-7, with D perhaps matching TRBD1 (6 bases). This CDR3 is built from 12 residues. With 5 bases removed from V and 3 bases from J, the gap between germline ends came to 8 bases. The germline V gene encodes CDR1 SNHLY and CDR2 FYNNEI. The CDR3 reads CASSRQDYEQYF. CDR3 nucleotides: TGTGCCAGCAGTAGACAGGACTACGAGCAGTACTTC.

The V gene is TRBV4-3, the J gene TRBJ2-7; D gene unclear. Trimming removed 3 bases from V and 5 bases from J, with 17 bases in between. CDR1 is LGHNA and CDR2 is YSLEER in the germline V gene. The CDR3 extends over 15 amino acids. The CDR3 loop is CASSQENYHLHEQYF. The CDR3, as DNA: TGCGCCAGCAGCCAGGAAAACTACCACCTACACGAGCAGTACTTC.

This sequence joins TRBV28 and TRBJ1-5; a weak D match, TRBD1 (5 bases). Trimming removed 6 bases at V and 3 bases at J, with 12 bases between. Germline CDR1 MDHEN, CDR2 SYDVKM. CDR3 length: 14 residues. CDR3 in amino acids: CASSPLGANQPQHF. The CDR3 coding sequence is TGTGCCAGCAGCCCGCTTGGGGCCAATCAGCCCCAGCATTTT. Complete variable domain (other parts from reference TRBV28 and TRBJ1-5): DVKVTQSSRYLVKRTGEKVFLECVQDMDHENMFWYRQDPGLGLRLIYFSYDVKMKEKGDIPEGYSVSREKKERFSLILESASTNQTSMYLCASSPLGANQPQHFGDGTRLSIL.

The rearrangement joins TRBV13 to TRBJ2-7; a possible D gene is TRBD1 (5 bases). Germline CDR1 reads PRHDT; CDR2 reads FYEKMQ (reference sequence). V lost 4 bases and J 6 bases, leaving 13 bases between the germline ends. This CDR3 has 13 residues. CDR3 coding DNA: TGTGCCAGCAGCTCGGTAACAGGTTTCGAGCAGTACTTC. Translation: CASSSVTGFEQYF.

The chain combines TRBV29-1 with TRBJ2-7, with TRBD1 as a possible D gene (6 bases). Germline V gives CDR1 SQVTM, CDR2 ANQGSEA. V was pared by 7 bases and J by 2 bases, with 15 bases between. This CDR3 comprises 13 residues. CDR3 sequence: CSASGQLTYEQYF. The CDR3 bases are TGCAGCGCCTCGGGACAACTGACCTACGAGCAGTACTTC.

The gene calls are TRBV9 and TRBJ2-4; TRBD2 is a possible D gene (6 bases). Trimming stripped 3 bases from V and 16 bases from J, with 20 bases between. The CDR3 extends over 13 amino acids. Germline CDR1 reads SGDLS; CDR2 reads YYNGEE. The CDR3 sequence: CASSAPPALANYF. DNA for the CDR3: TGTGCCAGCAGCGCTCCTCCCGCGCTAGCGAACTACTTC.

This sequence joins TRBV11-2 and TRBJ2-7, with 7 bases identical to TRBD1. The CDR3 has 13 amino acids. V lost 8 bases and J lost 0; bases outside the gene matches: 4. Germline assignment: CDR1 SGHAT and CDR2 FQNNGV. In DNA form, the CDR3 reads TGTGCCAGCGAGGACAGGATCTCCTACGAGCAGTACTTC. Encoded protein: CASEDRISYEQYF.

The J gene is TRBJ1-2, the V gene TRBV29-1; D unresolved. The CDR3 spans 12 residues. Germline values: CDR1 SQVTM, CDR2 ANQGSEA. V gave up 6 bases and J gave up 4 bases, with 12 bases separating them. The CDR3 loop reads CSVPHRLYGYTF. DNA for the CDR3: TGCAGCGTGCCGCACCGCCTCTATGGCTACACCTTC.